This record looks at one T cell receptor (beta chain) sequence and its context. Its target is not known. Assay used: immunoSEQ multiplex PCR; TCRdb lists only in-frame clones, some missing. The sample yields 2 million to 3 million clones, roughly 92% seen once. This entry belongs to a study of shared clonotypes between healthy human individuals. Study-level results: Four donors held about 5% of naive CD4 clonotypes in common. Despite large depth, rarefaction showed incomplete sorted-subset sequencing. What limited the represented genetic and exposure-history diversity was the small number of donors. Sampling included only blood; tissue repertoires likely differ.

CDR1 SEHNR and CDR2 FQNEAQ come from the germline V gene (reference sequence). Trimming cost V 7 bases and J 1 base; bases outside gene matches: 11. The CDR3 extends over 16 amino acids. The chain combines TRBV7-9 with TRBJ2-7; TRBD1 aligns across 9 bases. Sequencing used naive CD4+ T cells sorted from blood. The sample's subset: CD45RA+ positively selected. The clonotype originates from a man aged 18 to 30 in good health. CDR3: CASTLTGTGWSYEQYF. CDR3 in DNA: TGTGCCAGCACCCTAACCGGGACAGGGTGGTCCTACGAGCAGTACTTC.